This T cell receptor beta chain appears in the sequencing data of a study of blood T cell repertoires in COVID-19 (dated by TCRdb to the early 2020s). With respect to the entire study: The collaborator samples originated in the United States, Italy and Spain and spanned the acute and convalescent phases of COVID-19. The prospective study material was composed of cDNA or gDNA derived from T cells, B-cell-depleted T cells, or PBMCs. The dataset comprised deeply sampled blood TCRbeta repertoires from subjects exposed to, actively infected with, or recovered from COVID-19. The repertoires were released in a freely available public database meant as a resource for research on the immune response to SARS-CoV-2. Samples came from the ongoing ImmuneRACE study (first 160 participants) plus 1,254 subjects from 6 global collaborators. Nearly every sample came with metadata listing a de-identified subject ID, COVID-19 status, age in years and sex. Where HLA class I and class II types were available, the types were taken from metadata supplied by the sample provider, not from assay-based typing.

Each collaborating institution followed its own protocols to collect whole blood in K2EDTA tubes. For TCRbeta analysis, collaborators shipped samples as frozen whole blood, isolated PBMCs, or DNA extracted from either of those sample types. The V end loses 6 bases and the J end loses 7 bases, and a stretch of 8 bases separates them. Including cysteine and phenylalanine, the CDR3 has 11 amino acids. Of all the DNA, just the CDR3 is kept, 33 bases in frame from base 1. Reading the germline V gene (reference sequence) gives CDR1 LNHDA and CDR2 SQIVND. Summary of the overall study and its limitations: The quantity of clinical and demographic metadata differed by source and by participant and was supplied without curation.

TCRbeta CDR3 regions were amplified from genomic DNA using the immunoSEQ Assay, a bias-controlled multiplex PCR. Processing in the source paper ran as follows. The number of nucleated cells in each sample was estimated from the amplification of reference gene primers within the assay. To quantify the absolute abundance of each unique TCRbeta CDR3 rearrangement, sequence reads were collapsed and filtered. For each sample, productive Simpson clonality was calculated by taking the square root of Simpson's diversity index across productive rearrangements. The source is immuneACCESS, and TCRdb retained only in-frame sequences with V and J called. Part of the clones is not carried over; for the studies checked, unresolved V genes explain less than half of this, and the remainder is unexplained. For V, J and clone size, that table is used; D and trimming come from the DNA. For this sample there are roughly 97,000 clones; roughly nine tenths appear just once. The top ten clones comprise about 6.3% of the sample.

About this clone: Its antigen remains unidentified. Qualities for individual bases were not recorded, and no much larger clone is one base off.

This chain is built from TRBV19 and TRBJ2-3; the D gene identity is not certain. Sequences were obtained from peripheral blood. This clonotype was obtained from a human donor in a cohort sampled during active COVID-19. The DNA sequence is given as TGTGCCAGTAGATTCGGTAATACGCAGTATTTT. Protein translation: CASRFGNTQYF.